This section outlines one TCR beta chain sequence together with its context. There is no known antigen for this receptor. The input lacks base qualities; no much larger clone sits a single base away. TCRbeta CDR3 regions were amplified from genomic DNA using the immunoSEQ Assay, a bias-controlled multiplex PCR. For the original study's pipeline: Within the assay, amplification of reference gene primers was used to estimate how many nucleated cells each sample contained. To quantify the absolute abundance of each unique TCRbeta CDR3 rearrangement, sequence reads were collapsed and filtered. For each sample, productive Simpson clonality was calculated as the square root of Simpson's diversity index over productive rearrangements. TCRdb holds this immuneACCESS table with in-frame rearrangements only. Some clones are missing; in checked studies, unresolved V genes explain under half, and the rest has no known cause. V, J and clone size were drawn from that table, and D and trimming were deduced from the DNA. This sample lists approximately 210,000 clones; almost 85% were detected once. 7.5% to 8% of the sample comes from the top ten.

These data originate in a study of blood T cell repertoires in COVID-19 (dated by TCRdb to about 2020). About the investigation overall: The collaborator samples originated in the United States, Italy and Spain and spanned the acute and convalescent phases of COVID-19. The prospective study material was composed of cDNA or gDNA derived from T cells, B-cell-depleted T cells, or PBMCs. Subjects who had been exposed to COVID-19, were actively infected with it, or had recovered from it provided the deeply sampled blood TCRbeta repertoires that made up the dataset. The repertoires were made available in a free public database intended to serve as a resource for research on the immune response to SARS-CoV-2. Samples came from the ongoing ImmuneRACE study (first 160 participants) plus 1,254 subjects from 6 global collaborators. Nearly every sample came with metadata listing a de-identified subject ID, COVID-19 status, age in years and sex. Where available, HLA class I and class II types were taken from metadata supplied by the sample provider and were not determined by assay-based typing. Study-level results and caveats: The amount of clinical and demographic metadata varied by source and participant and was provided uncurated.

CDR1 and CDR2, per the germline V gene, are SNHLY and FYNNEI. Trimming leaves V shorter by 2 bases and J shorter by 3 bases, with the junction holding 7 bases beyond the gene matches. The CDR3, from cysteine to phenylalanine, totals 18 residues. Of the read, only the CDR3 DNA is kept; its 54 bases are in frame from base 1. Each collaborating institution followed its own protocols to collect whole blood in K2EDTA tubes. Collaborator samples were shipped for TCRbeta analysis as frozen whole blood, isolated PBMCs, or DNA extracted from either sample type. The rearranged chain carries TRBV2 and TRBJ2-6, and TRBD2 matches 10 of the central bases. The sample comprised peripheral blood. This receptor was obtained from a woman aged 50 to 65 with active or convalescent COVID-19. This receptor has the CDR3 CASSEFGLAGVGANVLTF. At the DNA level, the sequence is TGTGCCAGCAGTGAATTTGGCCTAGCGGGAGTTGGGGCCAACGTCCTGACTTTC.